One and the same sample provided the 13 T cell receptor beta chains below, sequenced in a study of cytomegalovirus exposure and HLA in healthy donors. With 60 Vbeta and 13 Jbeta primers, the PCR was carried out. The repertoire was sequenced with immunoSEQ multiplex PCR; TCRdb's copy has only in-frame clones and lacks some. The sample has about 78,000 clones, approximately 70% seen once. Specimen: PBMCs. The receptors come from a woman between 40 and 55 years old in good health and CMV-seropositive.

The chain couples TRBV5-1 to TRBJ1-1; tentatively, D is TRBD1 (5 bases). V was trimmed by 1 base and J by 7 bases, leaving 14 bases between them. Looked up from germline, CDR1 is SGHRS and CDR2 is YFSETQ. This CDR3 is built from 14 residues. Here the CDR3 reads CASSLQLGRSEAFF. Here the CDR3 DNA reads TGCGCCAGCAGCTTGCAACTGGGGCGGAGTGAAGCTTTCTTT.

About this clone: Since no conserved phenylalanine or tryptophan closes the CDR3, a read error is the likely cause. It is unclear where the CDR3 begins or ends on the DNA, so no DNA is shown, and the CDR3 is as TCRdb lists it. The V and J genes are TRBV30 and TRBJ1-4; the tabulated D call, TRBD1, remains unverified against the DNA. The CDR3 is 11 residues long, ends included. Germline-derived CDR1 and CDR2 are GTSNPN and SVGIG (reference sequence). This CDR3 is CAWEHGTVKIL.

The CDR3 DNA follows: TGCGCCAGCAGTGAAGGGACAGGCCCGACCTACGAGCAGTACTTC. This translates into CASSEGTGPTYEQYF. The V and J genes are TRBV10-2 and TRBJ2-7, with 8 bases identical to TRBD1. There are 15 residues in the CDR3. V gave up 3 bases and J gave up 2 bases; unmatched junction bases: 6. The germline gives CDR1 WSHSY, CDR2 SAAADI.

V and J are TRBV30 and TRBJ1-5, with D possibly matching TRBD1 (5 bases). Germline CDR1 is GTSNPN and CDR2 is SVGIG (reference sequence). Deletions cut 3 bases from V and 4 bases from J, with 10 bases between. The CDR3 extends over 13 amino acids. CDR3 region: CAWSGGLNQPQHF. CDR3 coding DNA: TGTGCCTGGAGCGGGGGACTTAATCAGCCCCAGCATTTT.

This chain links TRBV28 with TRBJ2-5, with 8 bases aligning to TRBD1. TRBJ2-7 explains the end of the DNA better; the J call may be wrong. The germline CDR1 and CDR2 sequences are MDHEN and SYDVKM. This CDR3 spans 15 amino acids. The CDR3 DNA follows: TGTGCCAGCAGTTCGTTACAGGGGGGAACCTACGAGCAGTACTTC. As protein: CASSSLQGGTYEQYF.

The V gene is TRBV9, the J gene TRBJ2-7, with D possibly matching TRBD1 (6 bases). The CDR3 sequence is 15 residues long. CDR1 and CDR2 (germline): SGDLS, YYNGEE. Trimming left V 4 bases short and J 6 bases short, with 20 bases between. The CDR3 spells CASSSYGTLGVEQYF. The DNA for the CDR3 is TGTGCCAGCAGCTCATACGGGACACTCGGGGTCGAGCAGTACTTC.

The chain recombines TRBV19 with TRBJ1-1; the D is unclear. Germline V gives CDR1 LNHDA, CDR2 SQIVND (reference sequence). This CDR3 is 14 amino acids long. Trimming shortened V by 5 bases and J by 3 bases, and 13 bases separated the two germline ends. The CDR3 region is CASSAPPPDTEAFF. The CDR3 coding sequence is TGTGCCAGTAGTGCCCCGCCCCCGGACACTGAAGCTTTCTTT.

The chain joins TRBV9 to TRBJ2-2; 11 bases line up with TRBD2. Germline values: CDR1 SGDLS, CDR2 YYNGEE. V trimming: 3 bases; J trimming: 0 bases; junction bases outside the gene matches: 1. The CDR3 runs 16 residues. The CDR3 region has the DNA TGTGCCAGCAGCGCTAGCGGGAGGTCGAACACCGGGGAGCTGTTTTTT. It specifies CASSASGRSNTGELFF.

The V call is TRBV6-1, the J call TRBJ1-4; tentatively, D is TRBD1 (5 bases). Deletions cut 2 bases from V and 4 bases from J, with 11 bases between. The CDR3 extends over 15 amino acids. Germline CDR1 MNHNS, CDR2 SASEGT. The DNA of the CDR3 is TGTGCCAGCAGTGAATTTGGGGCCTATAATGAAAAACTGTTTTTT. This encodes CASSEFGAYNEKLFF.

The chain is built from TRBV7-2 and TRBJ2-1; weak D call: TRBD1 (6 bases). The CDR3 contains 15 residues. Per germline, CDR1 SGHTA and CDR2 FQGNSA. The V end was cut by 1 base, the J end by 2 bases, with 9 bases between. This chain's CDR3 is CASSLDGQTYNEQFF. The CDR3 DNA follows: TGTGCCAGCAGCTTAGATGGACAGACCTACAATGAGCAGTTCTTC.

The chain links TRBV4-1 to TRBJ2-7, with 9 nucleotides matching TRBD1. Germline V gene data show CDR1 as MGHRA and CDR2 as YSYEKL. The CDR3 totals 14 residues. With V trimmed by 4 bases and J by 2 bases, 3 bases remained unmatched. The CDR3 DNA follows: TGCGCCAGCAGCCGAGGACAGGGGACCTACGAGCAGTACTTC. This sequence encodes CASSRGQGTYEQYF.

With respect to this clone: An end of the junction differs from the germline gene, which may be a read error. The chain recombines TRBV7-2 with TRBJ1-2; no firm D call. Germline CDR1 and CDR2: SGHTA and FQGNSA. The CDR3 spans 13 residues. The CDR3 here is CASSLAADYGYPF. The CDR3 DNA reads TGTGCCAGCAGCTTAGCGGCGGACTATGGCTACCCCTTC.

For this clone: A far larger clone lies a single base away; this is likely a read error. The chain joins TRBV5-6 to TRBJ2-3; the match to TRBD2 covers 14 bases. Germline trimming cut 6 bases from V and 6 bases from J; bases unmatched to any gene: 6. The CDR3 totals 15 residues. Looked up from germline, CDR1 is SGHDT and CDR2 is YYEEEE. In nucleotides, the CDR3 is TGTGCCAGCACGCCGACTAGCGGGAGGGCTGATACGCAGTATTTT. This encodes CASTPTSGRADTQYF.